This passage covers 7 T cell receptor beta chains from one sample sequenced in a study of control samples from healthy donors and cancer patients. Profiled with immunoSEQ multiplex PCR; TCRdb holds only in-frame clones, not every one. This repertoire shows tens of thousands of clones, about 87% found once; its top ten account for approximately 15%. Sequencing was done on a sample of blood. These receptors were taken from a woman in her 70s in good health.

This clone has just one count. The chain recombines TRBV3-1 (or the pseudogene TRBV3-2) with TRBJ1-2; D perhaps matches TRBD1 (5 bases). The CDR3 consists of 13 residues. Germline V lookup: CDR1 LGHDT, CDR2 YNNKEL (reference sequence). V was cut by 5 bases and J by 8 bases, with 15 bases left in between. The CDR3 sequence is CASSAGTSGGYTF. The DNA of the CDR3 is TGTGCCAGCAGCGCCGGGACTTCTGGAGGCTACACCTTC.

The chain links TRBV19 to TRBJ1-4, with TRBD1 identical over 12 bases. Losses at the gene ends were 10 bases for V and 5 bases for J; bases not matched to a gene: 11. Germline CDR1 is LNHDA and CDR2 is SQIVND (reference sequence). CDR3 length: 16 amino acids. CDR3 residues: CATGTGGTNFNEKLFF. DNA of the CDR3: TGTGCCACCGGGACAGGGGGCACCAATTTCAATGAAAAACTGTTTTTT.

This chain links TRBV5-1 with TRBJ1-1, with a possible D match to TRBD1 (5 bases). Trimming removed 0 bases at V and 4 bases at J, with 10 bases between. Germline CDR1 reads SGHRS; CDR2 reads YFSETQ. The CDR3 has 14 amino acids. The CDR3 nucleotides read TGCGCCAGCAGCTTGGCCACGGGGACCACTGAAGCTTTCTTT. Its translation: CASSLATGTTEAFF. The whole variable domain, filled in from reference TRBV5-1 and TRBJ1-1, reads KAGVTQTPRYLIKTRGQQVTLSCSPISGHRSVSWYQQTPGQGLQFLFEYFSETQRNKGNFPGRFSGRQFSNSRSEMNVSTLELGDSALYLCASSLATGTTEAFFGQGTRLTVV.

The chain links TRBV3-1 (or the pseudogene TRBV3-2) to TRBJ1-1; the D gene is possibly TRBD1 (6 bases). Germline-derived CDR1 and CDR2 are LGHDT and YNNKEL (reference sequence). V dropped 3 bases and J dropped 4 bases, with 12 bases sitting between them. This CDR3 contains 14 residues. CDR3 in amino acids: CASSHRGSGTEAFF. As DNA, the CDR3 is TGTGCCAGCAGCCACAGGGGATCGGGCACTGAAGCTTTCTTT.

The rearrangement joins TRBV2 to TRBJ1-1, with D perhaps TRBD1 (5 bases). The germline gives CDR1 SNHLY, CDR2 FYNNEI. Trimming took off 6 bases at V and 1 base at J, with 18 bases between the two ends. This CDR3 is 16 amino acids long. The CDR3 reads CASRASQGRANTEAFF. DNA of the CDR3: TGTGCCAGCAGAGCCTCCCAGGGACGGGCGAACACTGAAGCTTTCTTT.

The chain uses TRBV19 and TRBJ1-6; D possibly corresponds to TRBD1 (6 bases). Germline V gene lookup returns CDR1 LNHDA and CDR2 SQIVND (reference sequence). Trimming shortened V by 5 bases and J by 9 bases, and 14 bases separated the two germline ends. The length of the CDR3 is 14 residues. CDR3 loop: CASSPSGEGSPLHF. The DNA for the CDR3 is TGTGCCAGTAGTCCGTCAGGGGAGGGTTCACCCCTCCACTTT.

The J gene is TRBJ1-3, the V gene TRBV15; 11 nucleotides line up with TRBD1. CDR3 length equals 17 residues. Trimming at V came to 4 bases and at J to 0 bases, leaving 5 bases not matched to a gene. Germline values: CDR1 LNHNV, CDR2 YYDKDF (reference sequence). In DNA, the CDR3 is TGTGCCACCAGCAAAACCGGGACAGGGGGCTCTGGAAACACCATATATTTT. Protein product: CATSKTGTGGSGNTIYF. Drawing the rest from reference TRBV15 and TRBJ1-3, the complete variable domain is DAMVIQNPRYQVTQFGKPVTLSCSQTLNHNVMYWYQQKSSQAPKLLFHYYDKDFNNEADTPDNFQSRRPNTSFCFLDIRSPGLGDTAMYLCATSKTGTGGSGNTIYFGEGSWLTVV.